The next 29 T cell receptor beta chains were all read from a single sample in a study of blood T cell repertoires in COVID-19. Data came from immunoSEQ multiplex PCR; TCRdb stores just in-frame clones and leaves some out. This sample has over 70,000 clones, with about 90% found just once. The sample was peripheral blood. The receptor set was obtained from an elderly woman with active or convalescent COVID-19.

This chain uses TRBV9 with TRBJ2-1, with TRBD2 matching 12 bases. Germline CDR1 reads SGDLS; CDR2 reads YYNGEE. Losses at the gene ends were 4 bases for V and 4 bases for J; bases not matched to a gene: 9. CDR3 size: 17 residues. CDR3 protein: CASSLGLAGSGYNEQFF. CDR3 DNA sequence: TGTGCCAGCAGCCTAGGACTAGCGGGAAGCGGGTACAATGAGCAGTTCTTC.

In its sample, this clone was seen a few times. V is TRBV7-9 and J is TRBJ1-1, with 7 bases lining up with TRBD1. J gave up 0 bases and V 3 bases, and 4 bases lay outside the gene matches. The CDR3 is made up of 15 amino acids. Germline assignment: CDR1 SEHNR and CDR2 FQNEAQ (reference sequence). Here the CDR3 DNA reads TGTGCCAGCAGCTTCCCGGGGACAGTGAACACTGAAGCTTTCTTT. Translated: CASSFPGTVNTEAFF.

The V and J genes are TRBV19 and TRBJ1-5; 9 nucleotides match TRBD1. This CDR3 region has 15 residues. Unmatched junction bases numbered 4, after V lost 6 bases and J lost 1 base. The germline V gene has CDR1 LNHDA and CDR2 SQIVND (reference sequence). CDR3 in DNA: TGTGCCAGTAGCACAGGGGGCGCGAGCAATCAGCCCCAGCATTTT. Protein: CASSTGGASNQPQHF.

The rearrangement links TRBV28 to TRBJ2-7; D is undetermined. CDR3 length: 13 residues. Per germline, CDR1 MDHEN and CDR2 SYDVKM. V lost 6 bases and J lost 3, with 12 bases in between. The CDR3 here is CASSRGEYYEQYF. CDR3 nucleotides: TGTGCCAGCAGCCGTGGAGAATACTACGAGCAGTACTTC.

The chain is built from TRBV7-6 and TRBJ2-1, with TRBD2 matching over 7 bases. CDR1 and CDR2 (germline): SGHVS, FNYEAQ. V lost 0 bases to trimming and J lost 6 bases; unmatched junction nucleotides: 5. The CDR3 loop spans 15 amino acids. CDR3 DNA: TGTGCCAGCAGCTTAGCGGGAGGGACTCCCAATGAGCAGTTCTTC. Its translation: CASSLAGGTPNEQFF.

The rearrangement joins TRBV5-6 to TRBJ1-5; 10 bases are shared with TRBD1. From germline, CDR1 is SGHDT and CDR2 YYEEEE. The CDR3 loop spans 16 amino acids. V gave up 3 bases and J gave up 2 bases; unmatched junction bases: 5. The CDR3 coding sequence is TGTGCCAGCAGCTCGGGACAGGGGTGGGGCAATCAGCCCCAGCATTTT. This encodes CASSSGQGWGNQPQHF.

The chain has TRBV28 and TRBJ2-1; TRBD1 agrees at 10 bases. Germline CDR1 and CDR2: MDHEN and SYDVKM. V gave up 5 bases and J gave up 7 bases; unmatched junction bases: 11. This CDR3 has 16 residues. The CDR3 spells CASSPPGTGVGNEQFF. DNA of the CDR3: TGTGCCAGCAGTCCCCCCGGGACAGGGGTAGGAAATGAGCAGTTCTTC.

The V call is TRBV18, the J call TRBJ2-6; 9 bases are shared with TRBD1. V lost 5 bases, J lost 5 bases, and 10 bases stayed unmatched. The germline V gene encodes CDR1 KGHSH and CDR2 LQKENI. This CDR3 region has 17 residues. The CDR3 nucleotides are TGTGCCAGCTCAGCCGGGACAGGGTCGCTCCGGGCCAACGTCCTGACTTTC. Its protein product is CASSAGTGSLRANVLTF.

This clone occurred once. The chain couples TRBV6-2 or TRBV6-3 to TRBJ1-1; TRBD1 might be the D (6 bases). CDR3 length equals 15 residues. With 2 bases removed from V and 6 bases from J, the gap between germline ends came to 16 bases. Germline loops: CDR1 MNHEY, CDR2 SVGEGT. This chain's CDR3 is CASSYAGRGHAEAFF. The CDR3, as DNA: TGTGCCAGCAGTTACGCAGGCAGGGGTCATGCTGAAGCTTTCTTT.

This clone was observed a single time. The chain joins TRBV6-1 to TRBJ1-6; D is unclear. CDR3 length equals 15 residues. Germline V gives CDR1 MNHNS, CDR2 SASEGT. The germline V and J ends were trimmed by 0 bases and 7 bases, with 10 bases remaining between them. The CDR3 DNA sequence: TGTGCCAGCAGTGAAGCCCAGGCCTCCAATTCACCCCTCCACTTT. Translation gives CASSEAQASNSPLHF.

This clone appeared a single time. The V gene is TRBV5-6, the J gene TRBJ1-5; 7 bases align to TRBD1. Germline V CDR1 and CDR2: SGHDT, YYEEEE. The junction had 2 bases not matched to a gene; V was cut back by 0 bases and J by 2 bases. This CDR3 has 15 amino acids. CDR3 sequence reads: CASSLAGTGNQPQHF. CDR3 coding DNA: TGTGCCAGCAGCTTGGCTGGGACAGGCAATCAGCCCCAGCATTTT. Full variable domain (remainder filled in from reference TRBV5-6 and TRBJ1-5): DAGVTQSPTHLIKTRGQQVTLRCSPKSGHDTVSWYQQALGQGPQFIFQYYEEEERQRGNFPDRFSGHQFPNYSSELNVNALLLGDSALYLCASSLAGTGNQPQHFGDGTRLSIL.

This chain connects TRBV27 to TRBJ1-1; tentative D call: TRBD1 (6 bases). This CDR3 spans 15 amino acids. With 7 bases removed from V and 4 bases from J, the gap between germline ends came to 19 bases. Germline CDR1 is MNHEY and CDR2 is SMNVEV (reference sequence). The CDR3 DNA reads TGTGCCAGCAATCCACAGGGTACCCTCGGCACTGAAGCTTTCTTT. Its translation: CASNPQGTLGTEAFF.

J is TRBJ2-1 and V is TRBV13; TRBD2 agrees at 9 bases. Germline V gene lookup returns CDR1 PRHDT and CDR2 FYEKMQ (reference sequence). CDR3 size: 14 residues. The V and J ends lost 3 bases and 7 bases, in that order; junction bases with no gene match: 4. The CDR3 loop reads CASSLTLAGNEQFF. The CDR3 region has the DNA TGTGCCAGCAGCTTGACACTAGCGGGTAATGAGCAGTTCTTC.

The chain combines TRBV19 with TRBJ1-1; tentative D call: TRBD1 (6 bases). From germline, CDR1 is LNHDA and CDR2 SQIVND (reference sequence). This CDR3 is 12 amino acids long. The ends were cut back, 8 bases at V and 6 bases at J, with 13 bases in the middle. This CDR3 is CASFDRLAEAFF. CDR3 DNA sequence: TGTGCCAGTTTTGACAGGCTCGCTGAAGCTTTCTTT.

The gene calls are TRBV10-2 and TRBJ1-5; D unresolved. Trimming pared 0 bases from V and 11 bases from J, leaving 11 bases between. The germline V gene encodes CDR1 WSHSY and CDR2 SAAADI. This CDR3 comprises 13 residues. The CDR3 spells CASSESSRLAQHF. The CDR3 DNA follows: TGCGCCAGCAGTGAGTCGAGCCGGTTAGCCCAGCATTTT.

The chain links TRBV27 to TRBJ2-2, with D possibly TRBD1 on 6 matching bases. The CDR3 runs to 14 residues. CDR1 is MNHEY, CDR2 SMNVEV, per germline (reference sequence). V was clipped by 4 bases and J by 4 bases, with 10 bases between them. The CDR3 reads CASSSGQFTGELFF. The CDR3 coding sequence is TGTGCCAGCAGTTCTGGACAGTTCACCGGGGAGCTGTTTTTT.

The chain has TRBV27 and TRBJ2-5, with D possibly matching TRBD1 (7 bases). CDR3 length equals 16 residues. Germline CDR1 reads MNHEY; CDR2 reads SMNVEV (reference sequence). Trimming left V 6 bases short and J 0 bases short, with 17 bases between. CDR3 protein: CASRGRQGGNQETQYF. The CDR3 nucleotides are TGTGCCAGCAGGGGAAGGCAGGGGGGTAACCAAGAGACCCAGTACTTC.

This rearrangement joins TRBV27 to TRBJ2-1; tentative D call: TRBD2 (6 bases). Germline V gene lookup returns CDR1 MNHEY and CDR2 SMNVEV (reference sequence). V was clipped by 3 bases and J by 6 bases, with 12 bases between them. The CDR3 extends over 14 amino acids. The CDR3 reads CASSFSGAANEQFF. In DNA, the CDR3 is TGTGCCAGCAGTTTTTCGGGAGCGGCCAATGAGCAGTTCTTC.

This sequence joins TRBV15 and TRBJ2-5, with TRBD1 matching 10 bases. The CDR3 length is 15 residues. The germline CDR1 and CDR2 sequences are LNHNV and YYDKDF (reference sequence). Trimming took 5 bases from V and 0 from J; bases not matched to a gene: 3. This chain's CDR3 is CATSVGQGYQETQYF. CDR3 sequence (DNA): TGTGCCACCAGCGTGGGACAGGGGTACCAAGAGACCCAGTACTTC.

The genes are TRBV19 and TRBJ2-4; 8 bases line up with TRBD1. V dropped 6 bases and J dropped 5; count of bases not matched to a gene: 6. The CDR3 covers 14 residues. Germline values: CDR1 LNHDA, CDR2 SQIVND (reference sequence). CDR3 sequence (DNA): TGTGCCAGTAGCGACAGGGGACGGGAAAACATTCAGTACTTC. Encoded protein: CASSDRGRENIQYF.

Points on this clone: One junction end does not reproduce the germline sequence, and a read error may be involved. The chain combines TRBV7-7 with TRBJ2-1; 7 nucleotides align to TRBD2. The CDR3 runs 15 residues. Germline V gives CDR1 SSHAT, CDR2 FNYEAQ (reference sequence). The CDR3 sequence: CASSLGLAGYNEQFF. In nucleotides, the CDR3 is TGTGCTAGCAGCTTAGGATTAGCGGGTTACAATGAGCAGTTCTTC.

The V call is TRBV5-1, the J call TRBJ1-6; D unclear. The germline V gene has CDR1 SGHRS and CDR2 YFSETQ. The V gene lost 0 bases and the J gene lost 0 bases, with 7 bases spanning the gap. This CDR3 is built from 16 residues. In DNA form, the CDR3 reads TGCGCCAGCAGCTTGGACCCGAGCTCCTATAATTCACCCCTCCACTTT. The encoded protein is CASSLDPSSYNSPLHF.

The chain carries TRBV6-5 and TRBJ1-1, with D unclear. The CDR3 loop spans 12 amino acids. The germline V gene has CDR1 MNHEY and CDR2 SVGAGI. The V end lost 6 bases, the J end lost 4 bases, and 9 bases lay between the germline ends. The chain's CDR3 is CASSKTGTEAFF. CDR3 coding DNA: TGTGCCAGCAGCAAAACCGGCACTGAAGCTTTCTTT.

The chain recombines TRBV4-2 with TRBJ2-1; D is undetermined. The germline V gene has CDR1 LGHNA and CDR2 YNFKEQ. CDR3 length equals 17 residues. V lost 1 base and J lost 1, with 14 bases in between. The CDR3 is CASSQGAGGTSYNEQFF. DNA for the CDR3: TGTGCCAGCAGCCAAGGCGCCGGCGGAACTTCCTACAATGAGCAGTTCTTC.

This clone has only one observation. CDR3 sequence: CASSLGTGDNEQFF. The CDR3 region has the DNA TGTGCCAGCTCACTGGGGACAGGTGACAATGAGCAGTTCTTC. The rearrangement links TRBV18 to TRBJ2-1, with 8 positions matching TRBD1. Germline-derived CDR1 and CDR2 are KGHSH and LQKENI. V lost 4 bases, J lost 5 bases, and 4 bases stayed unmatched. The CDR3 sequence is 14 residues long.

The chain recombines TRBV11-2 with TRBJ2-2; TRBD2 matches 10 bases. The V gene's germline CDR1 is SGHAT and CDR2 FQNNGV. Trimming at V came to 2 bases and at J to 6 bases, leaving 3 bases not matched to a gene. The CDR3 covers 15 residues. The CDR3 nucleotides read TGTGCCAGCAGCTTATCGAGCGGGAGGGCCGGGGAGCTGTTTTTT. Residues: CASSLSSGRAGELFF.

The V gene is TRBV28, the J gene TRBJ2-3; D is uncertain. CDR3 length: 18 amino acids. Trimming left V 5 bases short and J 1 base short, with 22 bases between. Germline CDR1 and CDR2: MDHEN and SYDVKM. The CDR3 here is CASSTLRSLADGTDTQYF. In nucleotides, the CDR3 is TGTGCCAGCAGTACCCTTCGTTCCTTGGCGGATGGCACAGATACGCAGTATTTT.

This clone is a singleton in its sample. The chain carries TRBV20-1 and TRBJ1-2, with TRBD1 matching 7 bases. Germline V gene sequence: CDR1 DFQATT, CDR2 SNEGSKA (reference sequence). The V and J ends lost 3 bases and 6 bases, in that order; junction bases with no gene match: 1. CDR3 size: 11 residues. For the CDR3, the DNA is TGCAGTGCTAGGACAGGGAATGGCTACACCTTC. Protein sequence: CSARTGNGYTF.

The chain recombines TRBV7-2 with TRBJ2-5; TRBD1 might be the D (6 bases). The CDR3 runs 16 residues. V was pared by 2 bases and J by 1 base, with 14 bases between. Looked up from germline, CDR1 is SGHTA and CDR2 is FQGNSA. CDR3 nucleotide sequence: TGTGCCAGCAGCTTAACGCGAGACAGGCTCCAAGAGACCCAGTACTTC. Protein sequence: CASSLTRDRLQETQYF.